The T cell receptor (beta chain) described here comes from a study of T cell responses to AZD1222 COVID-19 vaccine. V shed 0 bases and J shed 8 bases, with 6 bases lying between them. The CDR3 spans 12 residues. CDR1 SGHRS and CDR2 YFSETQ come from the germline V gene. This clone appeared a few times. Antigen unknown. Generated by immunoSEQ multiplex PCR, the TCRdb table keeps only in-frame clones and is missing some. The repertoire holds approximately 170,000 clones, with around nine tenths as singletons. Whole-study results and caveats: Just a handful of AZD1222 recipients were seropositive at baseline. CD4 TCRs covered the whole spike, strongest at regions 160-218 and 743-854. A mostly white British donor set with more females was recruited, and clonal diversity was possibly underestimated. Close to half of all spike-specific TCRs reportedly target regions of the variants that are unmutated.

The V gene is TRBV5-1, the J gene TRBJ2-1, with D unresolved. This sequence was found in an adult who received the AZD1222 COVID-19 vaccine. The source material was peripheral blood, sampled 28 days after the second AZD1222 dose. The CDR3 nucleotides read TGCGCCAGCAGCTTGGATAGTTATGAGCAGTTCTTC. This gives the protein CASSLDSYEQFF.